The 32 T cell receptor beta chains presented below share a single source sample, sequenced in a study of PD-1 blockade in classical Hodgkin lymphoma. Time point given: newly diagnosed, previously untreated cHL patient sample. CD4+ T cells were purified from thawed PBMCs by negative selection. The protocol was immunoSEQ multiplex PCR, while the TCRdb copy is restricted to in-frame clones and leaves out a portion. The sample has about 30,000 clones, about 85% seen once; the top ten hold 0.95% to 1.5%. The sequencing input was CD4+ T cells from blood. These TCRs come from a human donor with classical Hodgkin lymphoma.

The count of this clone is one. Other DNA sequences in the same sample also yield this CDR3. The chain is built from TRBV15 and TRBJ1-5; D may be TRBD1 (5 bases). The CDR3 contains 15 residues. In germline, CDR1 is LNHNV, CDR2 YYDKDF (reference sequence). V dropped 0 bases and J dropped 1 base, with 7 bases sitting between them. The CDR3 region has the DNA TGTGCCACCAGCAGAGATCCAGGGAGCAATCAGCCCCAGCATTTT. It encodes CATSRDPGSNQPQHF.

The genes are TRBV5-1 and TRBJ2-3; 10 bases are a match to TRBD2. With V trimmed by 5 bases and J by 4 bases, 7 bases remained unmatched. Germline V CDR1 and CDR2: SGHRS, YFSETQ. There are 15 residues in the CDR3. For the CDR3, the DNA is TGCGCCAGCAGTCCGAGCGGGAGGGTATCAGATACGCAGTATTTT. It specifies CASSPSGRVSDTQYF.

The chain joins TRBV6-6 to TRBJ1-5, with D possibly TRBD1 on 6 matching bases. V lost 0 bases and J 3 bases, leaving 9 bases between the germline ends. Germline V CDR1 and CDR2: MNHNY, SVGAGI (reference sequence). The CDR3 is 15 amino acids. The CDR3 DNA reads as TGTGCCAGCAGTTACTCGGGGGCAGTCAATCAGCCCCAGCATTTT. Translation: CASSYSGAVNQPQHF.

The chain has TRBV27 and TRBJ1-1, with 9 nucleotides matching TRBD1. J was trimmed by 4 bases and V by 8 bases; bases with no gene match: 5. CDR3 length equals 13 residues. Germline V gene sequence: CDR1 MNHEY, CDR2 SMNVEV (reference sequence). This chain's CDR3 is CASWGQGPTEAFF. As DNA, the CDR3 is TGTGCCAGCTGGGGACAGGGCCCCACTGAAGCTTTCTTT.

The gene calls are TRBV6-5 and TRBJ2-7; possibly TRBD1 or TRBD2 for D (5 bases each). V shed 2 bases and J shed 4 bases, with 12 bases lying between them. This CDR3 has 14 amino acids. CDR1 and CDR2 (germline): MNHEY, SVGAGI. The CDR3: CASSYQGPRYEQYF. Written as DNA, the CDR3 is TGTGCCAGCAGTTACCAGGGACCCAGGTACGAGCAGTACTTC.

The genes are TRBV28 and TRBJ2-7; D possibly corresponds to TRBD1 (5 bases). The CDR3 contains 11 residues. The germline V gene has CDR1 MDHEN and CDR2 SYDVKM. Trimming stripped 8 bases from V and 1 base from J, with 6 bases between. In DNA, the CDR3 is TGTGCCAGCCAGGGATCCTACGAGCAGTACTTC. Translation gives CASQGSYEQYF. Supplemented by reference TRBV28 and TRBJ2-7, the full variable domain reads DVKVTQSSRYLVKRTGEKVFLECVQDMDHENMFWYRQDPGLGLRLIYFSYDVKMKEKGDIPEGYSVSREKKERFSLILESASTNQTSMYLCASQGSYEQYFGPGTRLTVT.

This chain links TRBV6-5 with TRBJ2-3, with TRBD2 as a possible D gene (5 bases). CDR1 and CDR2 (germline): MNHEY, SVGAGI. Trimming removed 6 bases from V and 2 bases from J, with 9 bases in between. The CDR3 runs 13 residues. Here the CDR3 DNA reads TGTGCCAGCAGCTTCGGGGTCACAGATACGCAGTATTTT. This translates into CASSFGVTDTQYF.

The chain is built from TRBV28 and TRBJ1-1; D may be TRBD1 (6 bases). Trimming shortened V by 5 bases and J by 3 bases, and 16 bases separated the two germline ends. In germline, CDR1 is MDHEN, CDR2 SYDVKM. This CDR3 has 15 amino acids. For the CDR3, the DNA is TGTGCCAGCAGTCCCTTGATCGCAGGGGACACTGAAGCTTTCTTT. Translating gives CASSPLIAGDTEAFF. The full variable domain, rest sourced from reference TRBV28 and TRBJ1-1, is DVKVTQSSRYLVKRTGEKVFLECVQDMDHENMFWYRQDPGLGLRLIYFSYDVKMKEKGDIPEGYSVSREKKERFSLILESASTNQTSMYLCASSPLIAGDTEAFFGQGTRLTVV.

A few counts support this clone. This sequence joins TRBV19 and TRBJ1-2, with 7 bases fitting TRBD1. The V segment lost 5 bases and the J segment 2 bases; nucleotides outside the gene matches: 8. Germline assignment: CDR1 LNHDA and CDR2 SQIVND (reference sequence). The CDR3 loop spans 15 amino acids. The CDR3 loop reads CASSPGGQENYGYTF. The CDR3 region has the DNA TGTGCCAGTAGTCCAGGAGGACAGGAGAACTATGGCTACACCTTC. The full variable domain, in which reference TRBV19 and TRBJ1-2 provide the parts outside the CDR3, is DGGITQSPKYLFRKEGQNVTLSCEQNLNHDAMYWYRQDPGQGLRLIYYSQIVNDFQKGDIAEGYSVSREKKESFPLTVTSAQKNPTAFYLCASSPGGQENYGYTFGSGTRLTVV.

V gene TRBV27 combines with J gene TRBJ2-3; D unresolved. Germline assignment: CDR1 MNHEY and CDR2 SMNVEV (reference sequence). V dropped 6 bases and J dropped 1 base, with 17 bases sitting between them. CDR3 length equals 16 residues. CDR3 sequence: CASRKEQWRGTDTQYF. The CDR3 coding sequence is TGTGCCAGCAGGAAGGAACAGTGGCGCGGCACAGATACGCAGTATTTT.

The chain uses TRBV23-1 and TRBJ1-3, with 7 bases identical to TRBD1. TRBV23-1 is marked as an open reading frame, function uncertain. The CDR3 is made up of 14 amino acids. Unmatched junction bases numbered 13, after V lost 6 bases and J lost 11 bases. Here the CDR3 reads CASRLRDSGAAIYF. In DNA, the CDR3 is TGCGCCAGCAGGCTGAGGGACAGTGGGGCCGCCATATATTTT.

The V and J genes are TRBV9 and TRBJ2-6, with 8 nucleotides matching TRBD2. V lost 1 base to trimming and J lost 0 bases; unmatched junction nucleotides: 0. Per germline, CDR1 SGDLS and CDR2 YYNGEE. There are 16 residues in the CDR3. As DNA, the CDR3 is TGTGCCAGCAGCGTAACTAGCGGCTCTGGGGCCAACGTCCTGACTTTC. Translating gives CASSVTSGSGANVLTF.

The chain uses TRBV5-1 and TRBJ2-5; D might be TRBD2 (6 bases). V shed 4 bases and J shed 2 bases, with 15 bases lying between them. CDR3 length: 15 amino acids. Germline CDR1 reads SGHRS; CDR2 reads YFSETQ. The CDR3 coding sequence is TGCGCCAGCAGCCCCGAAATTCGGGGGCAAGAGACCCAGTACTTC. As protein: CASSPEIRGQETQYF.

This chain uses TRBV7-2 with TRBJ2-1; the match to TRBD1 covers 8 bases. Germline loops: CDR1 SGHTA, CDR2 FQGNSA. The length of the CDR3 is 17 residues. V lost 1 base, J lost 14 bases, and 19 bases stayed unmatched. CDR3 sequence reads: CASSLGTGLDAAFTKFF. In DNA form, the CDR3 reads TGTGCCAGCAGCTTAGGGACAGGGCTTGACGCGGCATTTACCAAGTTCTTC.

The chain couples TRBV25-1 to TRBJ1-5; D unresolved. Trimming cost V 3 bases and J 2 bases, with 5 bases left between them. Germline CDR1 reads MGHDK; CDR2 reads SYGVNS. CDR3 length: 13 amino acids. Here the CDR3 DNA reads TGTGCCAGCAGTGATACGGGCAATCAGCCCCAGCATTTT. It encodes CASSDTGNQPQHF. The whole variable domain, remainder taken from reference TRBV25-1 and TRBJ1-5, is EADIYQTPRYLVIGTGKKITLECSQTMGHDKMYWYQQDPGMELHLIHYSYGVNSTEKGDLSSESTVSRIRTEHFPLTLESARPSHTSQYLCASSDTGNQPQHFGDGTRLSIL.

The chain employs TRBV5-1 and TRBJ1-5; 9 bases are a match to TRBD1. The germline V gene has CDR1 SGHRS and CDR2 YFSETQ. V shed 4 bases and J 6 bases; nucleotides not matched to a gene: 2. This CDR3 has 13 residues. Here the CDR3 reads CASSKQGAQPQHF. The CDR3 DNA reads as TGCGCCAGCAGCAAACAGGGGGCTCAGCCCCAGCATTTT. The entire variable domain, with the rest obtained from reference TRBV5-1 and TRBJ1-5, is as follows: KAGVTQTPRYLIKTRGQQVTLSCSPISGHRSVSWYQQTPGQGLQFLFEYFSETQRNKGNFPGRFSGRQFSNSRSEMNVSTLELGDSALYLCASSKQGAQPQHFGDGTRLSIL.

J is TRBJ1-1 and V is TRBV7-9; 7 bases match TRBD1. V lost 3 bases to trimming and J lost 1 base; unmatched junction nucleotides: 2. CDR1 SEHNR and CDR2 FQNEAQ come from the germline V gene (reference sequence). The CDR3 length is 14 residues. The CDR3 nucleotides read TGTGCCAGCAGCTTGGGGACAGCGAACACTGAAGCTTTCTTT. Translation gives CASSLGTANTEAFF.

This chain links TRBV27 with TRBJ2-7; 7 bases are shared with TRBD1. The CDR3 extends over 15 amino acids. V shed 0 bases, J shed 5 bases, and the junction held 7 bases outside the gene matches. Germline V gene sequence: CDR1 MNHEY, CDR2 SMNVEV (reference sequence). CDR3 protein: CASSLSQGGWDEQYF. The CDR3, as DNA: TGTGCCAGCAGTTTATCGCAAGGGGGCTGGGACGAGCAGTACTTC.

V and J are TRBV29-1 and TRBJ2-5; a weak D match, TRBD2 (5 bases). CDR1 is SQVTM, CDR2 ANQGSEA, per germline. This CDR3 contains 13 residues. The ends were cut back, 6 bases at V and 5 bases at J, with 16 bases in the middle. CDR3 sequence (DNA): TGCAGCGTGCGGGCCAAATTGACGGAGACCCAGTACTTC. Translating it yields CSVRAKLTETQYF.

The gene calls are TRBV14 and TRBJ2-7; D is undetermined. Germline values: CDR1 SGHDN, CDR2 FVKESK. The length of the CDR3 is 13 residues. Trimming removed 8 bases at V and 5 bases at J, with 16 bases between. CDR3 protein: CASSDGAWDEQYF. The CDR3 DNA reads TGTGCCAGCTCGGACGGCGCCTGGGACGAGCAGTACTTC. Drawing the rest from reference TRBV14 and TRBJ2-7, the complete variable domain is EAGVTQFPSHSVIEKGQTVTLRCDPISGHDNLYWYRRVMGKEIKFLLHFVKESKQDESGMPNNRFLAERTGGTYSTLKVQPAELEDSGVYFCASSDGAWDEQYFGPGTRLTVT.

The genes are TRBV6-5 and TRBJ2-5; D gene unclear. The CDR3 is 14 residues long. V was trimmed by 6 bases and J by 4 bases, leaving 15 bases between them. From germline, CDR1 is MNHEY and CDR2 SVGAGI. The CDR3 loop reads CASRLGQSGETQYF. DNA for the CDR3: TGTGCCAGCAGGCTCGGCCAGTCCGGAGAGACCCAGTACTTC.

J is TRBJ1-2 and V is TRBV6-5; D is undetermined. Per the germline V gene, CDR1 is MNHEY and CDR2 is SVGAGI. Deletions cut 1 base from V and 5 bases from J, with 17 bases between. CDR3 length: 16 amino acids. The CDR3 sequence: CASSYYGSKSSYGYTF. Written as DNA, the CDR3 is TGTGCCAGCAGTTACTATGGGAGCAAGTCATCATATGGCTACACCTTC.

V usage is TRBV11-2 and J usage is TRBJ1-2; 7 bases agree with TRBD1. V lost 6 bases, J lost 4 bases, and 8 bases stayed unmatched. The CDR3 has 14 amino acids. Germline values: CDR1 SGHAT, CDR2 FQNNGV. The CDR3 DNA reads TGTGCCAGCAGACTTGTTACAGGGGTCTATGGCTACACCTTC. Its translation: CASRLVTGVYGYTF.

V is TRBV7-8 and J is TRBJ1-3; TRBD1 matches 9 bases. Germline V lookup: CDR1 SGHVS, CDR2 FQNEAQ. With V trimmed by 5 bases and J by 11 bases, 13 bases remained unmatched. The CDR3 runs to 15 residues. CDR3 sequence (DNA): TGTGCCAGCAGCCGTTCCGGGACAGGGTACGCCGCCATATATTTT. It codes for CASSRSGTGYAAIYF.

This clone was found once. J is TRBJ1-2 and V is TRBV5-4; a weak D match, TRBD1 (5 bases). Germline V lookup: CDR1 SGHNT, CDR2 YYREEE (reference sequence). CDR3 length equals 14 residues. Trimming removed 4 bases from V and 4 bases from J, with 14 bases in between. The CDR3 region is CASSQTGTAYGYTF. The CDR3 DNA follows: TGTGCCAGCAGCCAAACCGGGACGGCCTATGGCTACACCTTC. Complete variable domain (other parts from reference TRBV5-4 and TRBJ1-2): ETGVTQSPTHLIKTRGQQVTLRCSSQSGHNTVSWYQQALGQGPQFIFQYYREEENGRGNFPPRFSGLQFPNYSSELNVNALELDDSALYLCASSQTGTAYGYTFGSGTRLTVV.

The chain uses TRBV30 and TRBJ1-1; unclear D gene. V lost 1 base, J lost 4 bases, and 4 bases lay in between. Germline values: CDR1 GTSNPN, CDR2 SVGIG (reference sequence). The length of the CDR3 is 11 residues. CDR3 protein: CAWSERTEAFF. Here the CDR3 DNA reads TGTGCCTGGAGTGAACGCACTGAAGCTTTCTTT. The full variable domain, completed using reference TRBV30 and TRBJ1-1, is SQTIHQWPATLVQPVGSPLSLECTVEGTSNPNLYWYRQAAGRGLQLLFYSVGIGQISSEVPQNLSASRPQDRQFILSSKKLLLSDSGFYLCAWSERTEAFFGQGTRLTVV.

The rearrangement links TRBV10-1 to TRBJ1-5, with 7 bases identical to TRBD1. This CDR3 comprises 16 residues. Germline assignment: CDR1 WNHNN and CDR2 SYGVQD (reference sequence). Germline trimming cut 6 bases from V and 10 bases from J; bases unmatched to any gene: 18. For the CDR3, the DNA is TGCGCCAGCAGACCCATAAACAGGGGCAGGTTAGCCCCCCAGCATTTT. Translated, it gives CASRPINRGRLAPQHF.

The chain has TRBV6-1 and TRBJ2-4, with 9 bases matching TRBD1. This CDR3 comprises 15 residues. J was trimmed by 4 bases and V by 1 base; bases with no gene match: 2. Germline CDR1 reads MNHNS; CDR2 reads SASEGT. The CDR3: CASSEDRGPKNIQYF. CDR3 coding DNA: TGTGCCAGCAGTGAAGACAGGGGGCCGAAAAACATTCAGTACTTC.

The chain couples TRBV5-1 to TRBJ1-1, with unresolved D. The CDR3 is made up of 18 amino acids. Per germline, CDR1 SGHRS and CDR2 YFSETQ. The V gene lost 0 bases and the J gene lost 4 bases, with 22 bases spanning the gap. The CDR3 reads CASSLAVRPNRGATEAFF. DNA for the CDR3: TGCGCCAGCAGCTTGGCCGTCCGGCCAAATCGCGGAGCCACTGAAGCTTTCTTT. Supplemented by reference TRBV5-1 and TRBJ1-1, the full variable domain reads KAGVTQTPRYLIKTRGQQVTLSCSPISGHRSVSWYQQTPGQGLQFLFEYFSETQRNKGNFPGRFSGRQFSNSRSEMNVSTLELGDSALYLCASSLAVRPNRGATEAFFGQGTRLTVV.

V gene TRBV18 combines with J gene TRBJ2-1; tentative D call: TRBD2 (6 bases). V was pared by 3 bases and J by 5 bases, with 8 bases between. CDR1 is KGHSH, CDR2 LQKENI, per germline. The length of the CDR3 is 13 residues. In nucleotides, the CDR3 is TGTGCCAGCTCACCGAGGGAGGACAATGAGCAGTTCTTC. This sequence encodes CASSPREDNEQFF.

This clone appeared a single time. The rearrangement uses TRBV6-1 and TRBJ2-7, with D possibly matching TRBD2 (5 bases). CDR1 and CDR2 (germline): MNHNS, SASEGT. This CDR3 is built from 13 residues. V was shortened by 0 bases and J by 6 bases, with 9 bases between the two germline ends. CDR3: CASSEASRGEQYV. CDR3 bases: TGTGCCAGCAGTGAAGCATCCCGGGGCGAGCAGTACGTC.

V is TRBV29-1 and J is TRBJ2-5; the D call may be TRBD1 or TRBD2 (6 bases each). The length of the CDR3 is 17 residues. The ends were cut back, 6 bases at V and 4 bases at J, with 27 bases in the middle. Germline lookup yields CDR1 SQVTM and CDR2 ANQGSEA. The CDR3, as DNA: TGCAGCGTCTACTACTGGGGGGCAGGGAGGATTAGAGAGACCCAGTACTTC. It codes for CSVYYWGAGRIRETQYF. Full variable domain (missing parts from reference TRBV29-1 and TRBJ2-5): SAVISQKPSRDICQRGTSLTIQCQVDSQVTMMFWYRQQPGQSLTLIATANQGSEATYESGFVIDKFPISRPNLTFSTLTVSNMSPEDSSIYLCSVYYWGAGRIRETQYFGPGTRLLVL.